The 11 T cell receptor beta chains reported below all come from one sample, sequenced in a study of blood T cells in healthy people across ages. PCR was performed a second time for about 6 to 12 cycles using a sample-barcoded 5' primer and a J-beta primer mix. TCRdb reprocessed the 5' RACE reads via MiXCR and lists one record per CDR3 protein. The sample carries about 620,000 distinct CDR3 sequences, more than 45% recorded once. The material sequenced was blood. All receptors derive from a woman aged 80 or over in good health.

Only a few counts were recorded for this clonotype. The chain combines TRBV15 with TRBJ2-7; D is possibly TRBD1 (5 bases). CDR3 size: 14 residues. Germline CDR1 LNHNV, CDR2 YYDKDF (reference sequence). The V gene lost 0 bases and the J gene lost 6 bases, with 12 bases spanning the gap. This CDR3 is CATSRDAGSIEQYF. DNA for the CDR3: TGTGCCACCAGCAGAGATGCAGGGTCAATCGAGCAGTACTTC. Supplemented by reference TRBV15 and TRBJ2-7, the full variable domain reads DAMVIQNPRYQVTQFGKPVTLSCSQTLNHNVMYWYQQKSSQAPKLLFHYYDKDFNNEADTPDNFQSRRPNTSFCFLDIRSPGLGDTAMYLCATSRDAGSIEQYFGPGTRLTVT.

This clonotype was observed a handful of times. The V gene is TRBV7-2, the J gene TRBJ2-3; D is perhaps TRBD1 (5 bases). The V end was cut by 2 bases, the J end by 0 bases, with 9 bases between. This CDR3 comprises 15 residues. Germline V gene sequence: CDR1 SGHTA, CDR2 FQGNSA. As DNA, the CDR3 is TGTGCCAGCAGCTTAAGGGGATCTAGCACAGATACGCAGTATTTT. Its protein is CASSLRGSSTDTQYF.

This clonotype was seen once. The chain carries TRBV12-3 or TRBV12-4 and TRBJ2-2; 7 nucleotides line up with TRBD1. CDR3 size: 15 residues. The V and J ends lost 6 bases and 3 bases, in that order; junction bases with no gene match: 7. Here the CDR3 reads CASREQGKYTGELFF. CDR3 coding DNA: TGTGCCAGCAGGGAACAGGGGAAATACACCGGGGAGCTGTTTTTT.

This chain links TRBV20-1 with TRBJ2-1, with 9 positions matching TRBD2. V lost 6 bases and J lost 5; bases outside the gene matches: 14. The CDR3 consists of 16 residues. The V gene's germline CDR1 is DFQATT and CDR2 SNEGSKA (reference sequence). In DNA form, the CDR3 reads TGCAGTGCCCGAAGCCCTAGCGGGATCAGAAACAATGAGCAGTTCTTC. This gives the protein CSARSPSGIRNNEQFF.

Note on this clonotype: A single base separates this from a much larger clone, so it may be a read error. The chain combines TRBV5-1 with TRBJ2-7, with 7 bases aligning to TRBD1. Per germline, CDR1 SGHRS and CDR2 YFSETQ. This CDR3 is 18 amino acids long. The junction had 22 bases not matched to a gene; V was cut back by 0 bases and J by 10 bases. As DNA, the CDR3 is TGCGCCAGCAGCTTGGTGGGAACGAGGGGACAGAGGGAAAAAATTCAGTACTTC. The encoded protein is CASSLVGTRGQREKIQYF.

The chain uses TRBV4-2 and TRBJ2-5; D is uncertain. The germline CDR1 and CDR2 sequences are LGHNA and YNFKEQ. Trimming pared 1 base from V and 11 bases from J, leaving 14 bases between. The CDR3 loop spans 13 amino acids. The CDR3 protein is CASSQGENNEQYF. DNA for the CDR3: TGTGCCAGCAGCCAAGGAGAAAACAATGAGCAGTACTTC.

This clonotype was detected a few times. A much larger clone is a single base away; this may be a read error. V and J are TRBV4-1 and TRBJ2-5; D is undetermined. The DNA matches TRBJ2-1 better at its end, which makes the J call doubtful. The CDR3 length is 14 residues. CDR1 and CDR2 (germline): MGHRA, YSYEKL. The CDR3 loop reads CASSQASNQETQFF. CDR3 nucleotide sequence: TGCGCCAGCAGCCAAGCCTCCAACCAAGAGACCCAGTTCTTC.

The V gene is TRBV3-1, the J gene TRBJ2-7, with 9 positions matching TRBD1. V lost 8 bases and J lost 6; bases outside the gene matches: 11. CDR3 size: 14 residues. Germline V gene data show CDR1 as LGHDT and CDR2 as YNNKEL (reference sequence). The CDR3 region is CASAPGQGYAEQYF. The CDR3 DNA sequence: TGTGCCAGCGCACCGGGACAGGGCTACGCCGAGCAGTACTTC.

At least ten counts were recorded for this clonotype. This CDR3 reads CASNKAGEQFF. The CDR3 nucleotides read TGTGCCAGCAACAAAGCGGGAGAGCAGTTCTTC. The chain carries TRBV12-3 or TRBV12-4 and TRBJ2-1; 7 positions agree with TRBD2. V lost 7 bases to trimming and J lost 10 bases; unmatched junction nucleotides: 4. This CDR3 contains 11 residues.

The chain recombines TRBV20-1 with TRBJ2-5; the D call may be TRBD1 or TRBD2 (5 bases each). CDR1 DFQATT and CDR2 SNEGSKA come from the germline V gene (reference sequence). Trimming stripped 2 bases from V and 9 bases from J, with 13 bases between. The CDR3 length is 12 residues. CDR3 region: CSARQVRGAQYF. As DNA, the CDR3 is TGCAGTGCTAGACAAGTTCGAGGGGCCCAGTACTTC.

Notes on this clonotype: Being one base from a much bigger clone, this may be a read error. The chain's CDR3 is CSCGTGSVGEQFF. As DNA, the CDR3 is TGCAGCTGTGGGACAGGTTCGGTGGGTGAGCAGTTCTTC. This chain uses TRBV29-1 with TRBJ2-1; 8 bases fit TRBD1. The CDR3 spans 13 residues. CDR1 and CDR2 (germline): SQVTM, ANQGSEA. V was pared by 8 bases and J by 9 bases, with 12 bases of the junction left unmatched.